This TCR beta chain comes out of a study of chemoradiotherapy in HPV16-positive cancers. General study results and limits: The functional HPV-specific definition rests on just a couple of HPV16-positive patients. During treatment, candidate HPV-specific clones and E7-related motifs expanded in tumor.

Sequenced by immunoSEQ multiplex PCR; TCRdb stores in-frame clones only, minus some. The sample records about 22,000 clones, just under 75% being singletons. The CDR3 loop spans 15 amino acids. Per the germline V gene, CDR1 is LNHDA and CDR2 is SQIVND (reference sequence). The V segment lost 0 bases and the J segment 5 bases; nucleotides outside the gene matches: 4. This clone occurred a few times. Its specificity is unknown. This TCR came from a human donor with HPV-associated anogenital cancer. This sequence joins TRBV19 and TRBJ2-3, with 8 bases aligning to TRBD2. This sample was taken from a patient who underwent chemoradiotherapy. Here the CDR3 DNA reads TGTGCCAGTAGTATAGACGGGGGGGCCGGAGATACGCAGTATTTT. Amino acid sequence: CASSIDGGAGDTQYF.